One sample yielded the 29 T cell receptor beta chains listed below, sequenced in a study of breast tumors, draining lymph nodes, adjacent tissues. TCRdb ran MiXCR on the multiplex PCR reads and lists one entry per CDR3 protein. In the table there are some 120,000 distinct CDR3 sequences, 21% of which are singletons. The lymph nodes were axillary draining lymph nodes from breast cancer patients. The specimen was axillary lymph node tissue. The source is a female donor with breast cancer. Some clones in this sample may be carry-over from other donors' samples.

In this sample, this clonotype turned up many times. V and J are TRBV5-6 and TRBJ2-7, with TRBD2 identical over 7 bases. CDR1 is SGHDT and CDR2 is YYEEEE in the germline V gene. Trimming cost V 2 bases and J 2 bases; bases outside gene matches: 7. CDR3 length: 15 amino acids. CDR3 in DNA: TGTGCCAGCAGCTTTCGGGGGAGCGGGACCTACGAGCAGTACTTC. Its translation: CASSFRGSGTYEQYF.

This clonotype was counted ten times or more. V and J are TRBV3-1 and TRBJ2-7, with TRBD1 matching over 9 bases. This CDR3 comprises 14 residues. The germline V gene has CDR1 LGHDT and CDR2 YNNKEL (reference sequence). Trimming cost V 5 bases and J 3 bases; bases outside gene matches: 5. The CDR3 reads CASSTGQGIYEQYF. CDR3 DNA: TGTGCCAGCAGCACCGGACAGGGGATCTACGAGCAGTACTTC.

Comments on this clonotype: A single base separates this from a much larger clone, so it may be a read error. The CDR3: CASVTGGGTDTRYF. The CDR3 nucleotides read TGTGCCAGCGTAACGGGAGGGGGCACAGATACGCGGTATTTT. J is TRBJ2-3 and V is TRBV28; a weak D match, TRBD2 (8 bases). The CDR3 contains 14 residues. Germline assignment: CDR1 MDHEN and CDR2 SYDVKM.

V usage is TRBV5-5 and J usage is TRBJ2-2; possibly TRBD2 for D (6 bases). This CDR3 spans 15 amino acids. V dropped 5 bases and J dropped 0 bases, with 11 bases sitting between them. In germline, CDR1 is SGHKS, CDR2 YYEKEE (reference sequence). CDR3 coding DNA: TGTGCCAGCAGTTCCTCGGGGGCGAACACCGGGGAGCTGTTTTTT. Translating it yields CASSSSGANTGELFF.

This clonotype was found many times. The chain employs TRBV28 and TRBJ2-7, with 10 bases identical to TRBD2. The V and J ends lost 5 bases and 6 bases, in that order; junction bases with no gene match: 7. The CDR3 covers 14 residues. The germline V gene has CDR1 MDHEN and CDR2 SYDVKM. CDR3 sequence: CASSVAGGTPEQYF. CDR3 DNA sequence: TGTGCCAGCAGTGTAGCGGGAGGTACTCCCGAGCAGTACTTC. The full variable domain, in which reference TRBV28 and TRBJ2-7 provide the parts outside the CDR3, is DVKVTQSSRYLVKRTGEKVFLECVQDMDHENMFWYRQDPGLGLRLIYFSYDVKMKEKGDIPEGYSVSREKKERFSLILESASTNQTSMYLCASSVAGGTPEQYFGPGTRLTVT.

By proportion, this clonotype is medium-sized. The CDR3 DNA reads TGCAGTGCTAGCGGGTCCGCCTACGAGCAGTACTTC. This translates into CSASGSAYEQYF. The V and J genes are TRBV20-1 and TRBJ2-7; no firm D call. This CDR3 is built from 12 residues. Trimming removed 3 bases from V and 2 bases from J, with 8 bases in between. In germline, CDR1 is DFQATT, CDR2 SNEGSKA (reference sequence).

This clonotype was picked up many times. This sequence joins TRBV18 and TRBJ2-7; 7 bases are shared with TRBD1. CDR3 length: 13 residues. The germline V gene has CDR1 KGHSH and CDR2 LQKENI. V shed 3 bases and J 6 bases; nucleotides not matched to a gene: 5. Here the CDR3 reads CASSPTGTAEQYF. CDR3 nucleotides: TGTGCCAGCTCACCGACTGGGACAGCCGAGCAGTACTTC.

This clonotype was detected ten times or more. This chain joins TRBV12-3 or TRBV12-4 and TRBJ2-5; 8 positions match TRBD2. This CDR3 contains 15 residues. The junction had 9 bases not matched to a gene; V was cut back by 7 bases and J by 2 bases. The chain's CDR3 is CASTKLAGIQETQYF. CDR3 sequence (DNA): TGTGCCAGCACTAAATTAGCGGGGATACAAGAGACCCAGTACTTC.

Points on this clonotype: This could be a read error, since a much larger clone is one nucleotide away. The CDR3 does not close with the conserved phenylalanine or tryptophan, likely indicating a read error. The gene calls are TRBV29-1 and TRBJ2-1; TRBD1 is a possible D gene (6 bases). The length of the CDR3 is 11 residues. Germline assignment: CDR1 SQVTM and CDR2 ANQGSEA. Trimming cost V 8 bases and J 8 bases, with 13 bases left between them. DNA for the CDR3: TGCAGCTCCCGACAGGTCGATGAGCAGTTCCTC. This codes for CSSRQVDEQFL.

In this sample, this clonotype turned up once. This may come from a read error, since a much larger clone is one base off. The rearrangement joins TRBV9 to TRBJ1-5, with unresolved D. This CDR3 has 14 amino acids. V lost 4 bases and J lost 5, with 13 bases in between. Looked up from germline, CDR1 is SGDLS and CDR2 is YYNGEE. The CDR3 bases are TGTGCCAGCAGCATAGACCCCGGGGATCAGCCCCAGCATTTT. Its protein product is CASSIDPGDQPQHF.

This clonotype has a count of ten or more. This chain joins TRBV5-1 and TRBJ2-1, with D unresolved. Between the trimmed V and J ends, which lost 6 bases and 2 bases, there was a span of 12 bases. The CDR3 extends over 14 amino acids. Germline lookup yields CDR1 SGHRS and CDR2 YFSETQ. The CDR3 bases are TGCGCCAGCAAAGTTGCGTCGACCTACAATGAGCAGTTCTTC. This gives the protein CASKVASTYNEQFF. Full variable domain (missing parts from reference TRBV5-1 and TRBJ2-1): KAGVTQTPRYLIKTRGQQVTLSCSPISGHRSVSWYQQTPGQGLQFLFEYFSETQRNKGNFPGRFSGRQFSNSRSEMNVSTLELGDSALYLCASKVASTYNEQFFGPGTRLTVL.

This clonotype has only a few counts. The chain couples TRBV11-1 to TRBJ2-5, with a tentative D call TRBD2 (6 bases). V lost 1 base to trimming and J lost 2 bases, with 14 bases between them. The CDR3 has 16 residues. Looked up from germline, CDR1 is SGHAT and CDR2 is FQDESV (reference sequence). The CDR3 DNA is TGTGCCAGCAGCTTAGACTCTAGCGCGAAACAAGAGACCCAGTACTTC. Translation gives CASSLDSSAKQETQYF.

The sample holds many counts of this clonotype. This rearrangement joins TRBV18 to TRBJ1-2; TRBD1 is a possible D gene (5 bases). V dropped 0 bases and J dropped 2 bases, with 10 bases sitting between them. Looked up from germline, CDR1 is KGHSH and CDR2 is LQKENI. The CDR3 spans 15 residues. CDR3 nucleotides: TGTGCCAGCTCACCACCCCCAGGGAACAACTATGGCTACACCTTC. Its protein product is CASSPPPGNNYGYTF.

This clonotype came up many times. The chain uses TRBV29-1 and TRBJ1-2; unclear D gene. The CDR3 extends over 12 amino acids. Germline lookup yields CDR1 SQVTM and CDR2 ANQGSEA. V dropped 0 bases and J dropped 4 bases, with 6 bases sitting between them. The CDR3 loop reads CSVEDKTYGYTF. CDR3 bases: TGCAGCGTTGAAGACAAAACCTATGGCTACACCTTC.

Comments on this clonotype: The junction departs from the called germline gene at one end, perhaps through a read error. The J gene is TRBJ2-5, the V gene TRBV2, with no clear D. This CDR3 contains 14 residues. Germline V CDR1 and CDR2: SNHLY, FYNNEI. The CDR3 sequence: CASSGEQIQETQCF. The CDR3 region has the DNA TGCGCCAGCAGTGGGGAACAGATCCAAGAGACCCAGTGCTTC. Full variable domain (rest looked up from reference TRBV2 and TRBJ2-5): EPEVTQTPSHQVTQMGQEVILRCVPISNHLYFYWYRQILGQKVEFLVSFYNNEISEKSEIFDDQFSVERPDGSNFTLKIRSTKLEDSAMYFCASSGEQIQETQCFGPGTRLLVL.

This clonotype was counted many times. The J gene is TRBJ2-7, the V gene TRBV11-2; the match to TRBD2 covers 11 bases. The germline V gene encodes CDR1 SGHAT and CDR2 FQNNGV. The CDR3 has 15 amino acids. V was pared by 4 bases and J by 6 bases, with 8 bases of the junction left unmatched. CDR3 nucleotides: TGTGCCAGCAGCTATACTAGCGGGAGCTCGGTCGAGCAGTACTTC. Its protein is CASSYTSGSSVEQYF.

This clonotype came up many times. The J gene is TRBJ1-2, the V gene TRBV10-2; D uncertain. The ends were cut back, 2 bases at V and 8 bases at J, with 12 bases in the middle. Germline V lookup: CDR1 WSHSY, CDR2 SAAADI. This CDR3 is built from 13 residues. For the CDR3, the DNA is TGCGCCAGCAGTGAGACCCGGGTGAGGGGCTACACCTTC. Encoded protein: CASSETRVRGYTF.

About this clonotype itself: Just one base apart from a much larger clone, this may be a read error. The chain joins TRBV30 to TRBJ2-7; possible D gene TRBD1, 6 bases. Germline V gene data show CDR1 as GTSNPN and CDR2 as SVGIG (reference sequence). The CDR3 loop spans 11 amino acids. The CDR3 DNA reads as TGTGCCTGGAGTGTACTGGAGAGAGGGGGCTTC. Translated, it gives CAWSVLERGGF. Using reference TRBV30 and TRBJ2-7 for the parts outside the CDR3, the full variable domain is SQTIHQWPATLVQPVGSPLSLECTVEGTSNPNLYWYRQAAGRGLQLLFYSVGIGQISSEVPQNLSASRPQDRQFILSSKKLLLSDSGFYLCAWSVLERGGFGPGTRLTVT.

Details on this clonotype: A much larger clone lies one base from this, so it may be a read error. The V call is TRBV5-1, the J call TRBJ1-4; weak D call: TRBD1 (5 bases). Germline V gives CDR1 SGHRS, CDR2 YFSETQ. There are 15 residues in the CDR3. V was shortened by 4 bases and J by 12 bases, with 22 bases between the two germline ends. The CDR3 region is CASSPLSGGGEELFF. The CDR3 DNA reads as TGCGCCAGCAGCCCCTTGTCGGGGGGGGGAGAAGAACTGTTTTTT.

This clonotype was observed many times. The CDR3 DNA is TGTGCCAGCAGCTCAGGCAATGAGCAGTTCTTC. Its translation is CASSSGNEQFF. The chain has TRBV6-6 and TRBJ2-1; unclear D gene. The V and J ends lost 6 bases and 6 bases respectively, with 6 bases between them. CDR1 and CDR2 from the germline V gene are MNHNY and SVGAGI (reference sequence). The CDR3 covers 11 residues.

This clonotype was recorded many times. The chain uses TRBV12-3 or TRBV12-4 and TRBJ1-5; 8 nucleotides align to TRBD1. The CDR3 spans 14 residues. V gave up 6 bases and J gave up 6 bases; unmatched junction bases: 7. Here the CDR3 reads CASSYTGGGQPQHF. The CDR3 DNA reads TGTGCCAGCAGCTATACAGGGGGTGGTCAGCCCCAGCATTTT.

This clonotype was detected ten times or more. The chain employs TRBV12-3 or TRBV12-4 and TRBJ1-3; D might be TRBD1 (6 bases). Trimming removed 5 bases at V and 4 bases at J, with 15 bases between. The CDR3 runs 15 residues. The CDR3 DNA is TGTGCCAGCAGTGACAAGGGGGTTTCGGGAAACACCATATATTTT. As protein: CASSDKGVSGNTIYF.

Ten or more counts support this clonotype. The V gene is TRBV5-1, the J gene TRBJ2-2, with 11 bases that match TRBD1. The CDR3 loop spans 16 amino acids. From germline, CDR1 is SGHRS and CDR2 YFSETQ. Losses at the gene ends were 4 bases for V and 1 base for J; bases not matched to a gene: 3. CDR3 nucleotide sequence: TGCGCCAGCAGCACGGGGACAGGGGGGAACACCGGGGAGCTGTTTTTT. Its protein is CASSTGTGGNTGELFF.

The table lists this clonotype with many counts. CDR3 sequence: CSVDSAGDEQYF. CDR3 sequence (DNA): TGCAGCGTTGATTCAGCGGGAGACGAGCAGTACTTC. V gene TRBV29-1 combines with J gene TRBJ2-7; 8 nucleotides align to TRBD2. Germline CDR1 is SQVTM and CDR2 is ANQGSEA. This CDR3 is 12 amino acids long. Germline trimming cut 3 bases from V and 5 bases from J; bases unmatched to any gene: 3.

This clonotype was seen at least ten times. This chain uses TRBV2 with TRBJ2-3; D gene unclear. V shed 10 bases and J shed 2 bases, with 13 bases lying between them. The CDR3 covers 13 residues. Germline V gene sequence: CDR1 SNHLY, CDR2 FYNNEI. CDR3 nucleotide sequence: TGTGCCATGAATTCCGCAGCCACAGATACGCAGTATTTT. The encoded protein is CAMNSAATDTQYF.

The table lists this clonotype with a few counts. The genes are TRBV27 and TRBJ1-2, with D possibly matching TRBD1 (5 bases). Trimming removed 6 bases at V and 8 bases at J, with 37 bases between. This CDR3 spans 20 amino acids. CDR1 and CDR2 (germline): MNHEY, SMNVEV (reference sequence). Here the CDR3 reads CASRGLGAGRAYPGRGGYTF. In nucleotides, the CDR3 is TGTGCCAGCAGAGGGCTGGGCGCAGGGCGGGCGTATCCCGGGCGGGGAGGCTACACCTTC.

This clonotype was recorded at least ten times. The chain couples TRBV20-1 to TRBJ1-5; D remains unclear. This CDR3 is 15 amino acids long. CDR1 and CDR2 (germline): DFQATT, SNEGSKA (reference sequence). The V and J ends lost 0 bases and 1 base respectively, with 10 bases between them. CDR3 loop: CSARDEGWSNQPQHF. The CDR3 DNA follows: TGCAGTGCTAGAGATGAGGGTTGGAGCAATCAGCCCCAGCATTTT.

This clonotype was found many times. This chain joins TRBV30 and TRBJ2-7; D is possibly TRBD1 (7 bases). Between the trimmed V and J ends, which lost 1 base and 4 bases, there was a span of 14 bases. The CDR3 sequence is 14 residues long. CDR1 is GTSNPN, CDR2 SVGIG, per germline (reference sequence). This CDR3 reads CAWSGGTVRYEQYF. Here the CDR3 DNA reads TGTGCCTGGAGTGGCGGGACAGTACGTTACGAGCAGTACTTC.

The V and J genes are TRBV28 and TRBJ1-2; 7 positions match TRBD1. J gave up 3 bases and V 5 bases, and 9 bases lay outside the gene matches. CDR1 is MDHEN, CDR2 SYDVKM, per germline. The CDR3 is 15 residues long. In DNA form, the CDR3 reads TGTGCCAGCAGTAAGCCCCGGGACAGAGACTATGGCTACACCTTC. This gives the protein CASSKPRDRDYGYTF.